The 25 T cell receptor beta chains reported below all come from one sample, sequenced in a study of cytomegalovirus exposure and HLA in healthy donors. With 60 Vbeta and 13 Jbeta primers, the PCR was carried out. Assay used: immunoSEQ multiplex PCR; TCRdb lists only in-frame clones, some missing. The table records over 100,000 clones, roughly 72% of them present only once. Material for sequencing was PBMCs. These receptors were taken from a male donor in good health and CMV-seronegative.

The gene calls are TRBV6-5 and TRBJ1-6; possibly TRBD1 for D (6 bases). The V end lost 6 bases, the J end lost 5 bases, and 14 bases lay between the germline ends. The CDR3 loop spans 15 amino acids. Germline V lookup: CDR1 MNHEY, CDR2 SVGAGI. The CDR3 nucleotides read TGTGCCAGCAGGCCTCGGACAGAGGATAATTCACCCCTCCACTTT. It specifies CASRPRTEDNSPLHF.

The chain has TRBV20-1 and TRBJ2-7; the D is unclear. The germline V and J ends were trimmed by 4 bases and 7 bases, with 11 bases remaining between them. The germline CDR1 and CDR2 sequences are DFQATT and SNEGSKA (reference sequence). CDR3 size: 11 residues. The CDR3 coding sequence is TGCAGTGCTATCCTGGGCAGGGAGCAGTACTTC. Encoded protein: CSAILGREQYF.

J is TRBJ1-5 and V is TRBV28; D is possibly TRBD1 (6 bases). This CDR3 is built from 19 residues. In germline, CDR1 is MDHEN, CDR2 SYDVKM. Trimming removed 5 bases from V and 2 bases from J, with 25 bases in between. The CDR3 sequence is CASSATGTPSLRGNQPQHF. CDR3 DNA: TGTGCCAGCAGTGCAACTGGGACACCCTCCCTACGAGGCAATCAGCCCCAGCATTTT.

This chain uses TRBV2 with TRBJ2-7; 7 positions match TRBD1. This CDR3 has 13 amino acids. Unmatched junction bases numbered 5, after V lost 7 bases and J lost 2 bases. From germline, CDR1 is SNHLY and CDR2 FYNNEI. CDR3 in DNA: TGTGCCAGCAAGAGGACAGGTCCCTACGAGCAGTACTTC. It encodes CASKRTGPYEQYF.

DNA of the CDR3: TGTGCCAGCAGGCGGGGGGAGAACACCGGGGAGCTGTTTTTT. It yields the protein CASRRGENTGELFF. The chain links TRBV6-1 to TRBJ2-2, with 8 positions matching TRBD2. CDR1 is MNHNS, CDR2 SASEGT, per germline. V shed 6 bases and J 1 base; nucleotides not matched to a gene: 1. This CDR3 has 14 amino acids.

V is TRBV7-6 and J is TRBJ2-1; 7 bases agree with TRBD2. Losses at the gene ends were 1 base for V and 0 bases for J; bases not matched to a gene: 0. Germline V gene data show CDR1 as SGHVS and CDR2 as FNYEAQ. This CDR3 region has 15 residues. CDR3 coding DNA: TGTGCCAGCAGCTTAGGCGGGGGCTCCTACAATGAGCAGTTCTTC. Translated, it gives CASSLGGGSYNEQFF.

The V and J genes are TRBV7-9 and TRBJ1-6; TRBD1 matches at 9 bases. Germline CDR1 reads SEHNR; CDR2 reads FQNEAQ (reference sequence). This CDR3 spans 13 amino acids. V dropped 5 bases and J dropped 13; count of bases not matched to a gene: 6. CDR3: CASSLGQGWPLHF. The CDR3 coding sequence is TGTGCCAGCAGCCTAGGACAGGGGTGGCCCCTCCACTTT. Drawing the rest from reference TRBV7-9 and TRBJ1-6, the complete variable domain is DTGVSQNPRHKITKRGQNVTFRCDPISEHNRLYWYRQTLGQGPEFLTYFQNEAQLEKSRLLSDRFSAERPKGSFSTLEIQRTEQGDSAMYLCASSLGQGWPLHFGNGTRLTVT.

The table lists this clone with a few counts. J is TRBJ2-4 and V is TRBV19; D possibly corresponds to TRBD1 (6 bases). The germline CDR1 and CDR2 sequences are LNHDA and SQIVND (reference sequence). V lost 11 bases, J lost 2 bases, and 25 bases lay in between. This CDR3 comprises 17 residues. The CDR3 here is CASQSRGRGRTKNIQYF. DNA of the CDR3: TGTGCCTCCCAATCCAGGGGAAGGGGACGAACCAAAAACATTCAGTACTTC.

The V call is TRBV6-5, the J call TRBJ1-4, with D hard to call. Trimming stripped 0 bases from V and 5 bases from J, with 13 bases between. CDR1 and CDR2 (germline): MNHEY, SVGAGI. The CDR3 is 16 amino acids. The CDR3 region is CASSYSRRRRNEKLFF. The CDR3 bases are TGTGCCAGCAGTTACTCGAGGAGAAGGAGGAATGAAAAACTGTTTTTT.

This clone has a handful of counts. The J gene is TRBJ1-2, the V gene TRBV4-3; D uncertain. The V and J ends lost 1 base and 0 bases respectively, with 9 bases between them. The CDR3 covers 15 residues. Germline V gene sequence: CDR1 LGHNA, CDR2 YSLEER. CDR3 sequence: CASSQVEGANYGYTF. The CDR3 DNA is TGCGCCAGCAGCCAAGTAGAGGGCGCTAACTATGGCTACACCTTC.

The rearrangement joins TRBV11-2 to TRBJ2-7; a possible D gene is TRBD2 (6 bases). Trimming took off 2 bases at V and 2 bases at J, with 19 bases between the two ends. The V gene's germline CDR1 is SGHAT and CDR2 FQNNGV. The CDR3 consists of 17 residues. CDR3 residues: CASSLRPRGVLTYEQYF. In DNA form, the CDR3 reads TGTGCCAGCAGCTTACGGCCCCGCGGGGTTCTCACCTACGAGCAGTACTTC.

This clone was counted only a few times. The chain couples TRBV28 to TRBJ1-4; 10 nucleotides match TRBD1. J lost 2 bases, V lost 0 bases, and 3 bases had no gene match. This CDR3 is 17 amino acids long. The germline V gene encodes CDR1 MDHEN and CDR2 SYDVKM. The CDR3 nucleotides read TGTGCCAGCAGTTTATGGGACAGGGGGGTGACTAATGAAAAACTGTTTTTT. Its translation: CASSLWDRGVTNEKLFF.

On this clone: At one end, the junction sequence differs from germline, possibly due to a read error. The CDR3 DNA follows: TGTGCCAGCAGCCCACTTAGCAATCAGCTCCAGCATTTT. Translation: CASSPLSNQLQHF. The V call is TRBV27, the J call TRBJ1-5; D gene uncertain. This CDR3 contains 13 residues. Germline CDR1 is MNHEY and CDR2 is SMNVEV (reference sequence).

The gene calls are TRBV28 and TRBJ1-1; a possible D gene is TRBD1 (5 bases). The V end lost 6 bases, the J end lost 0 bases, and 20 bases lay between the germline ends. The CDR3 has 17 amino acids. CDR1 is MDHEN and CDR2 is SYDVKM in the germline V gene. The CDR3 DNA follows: TGTGCCAGCAGCTTGGGGCGTACGCCTTTCATGAACACTGAAGCTTTCTTT. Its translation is CASSLGRTPFMNTEAFF.

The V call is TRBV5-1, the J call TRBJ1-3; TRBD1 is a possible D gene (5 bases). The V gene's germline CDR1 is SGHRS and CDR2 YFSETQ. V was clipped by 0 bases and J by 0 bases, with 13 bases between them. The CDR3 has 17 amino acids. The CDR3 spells CASSLEFQGSSGNTIYF. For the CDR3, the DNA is TGCGCCAGCAGCTTGGAGTTTCAGGGAAGCTCTGGAAACACCATATATTTT.

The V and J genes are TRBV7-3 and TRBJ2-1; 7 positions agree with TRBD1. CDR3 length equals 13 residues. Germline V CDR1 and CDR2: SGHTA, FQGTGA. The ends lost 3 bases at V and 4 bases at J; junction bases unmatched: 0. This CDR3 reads CASSLDRYNEQFF. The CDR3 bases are TGTGCCAGCAGCTTGGACAGGTACAATGAGCAGTTCTTC.

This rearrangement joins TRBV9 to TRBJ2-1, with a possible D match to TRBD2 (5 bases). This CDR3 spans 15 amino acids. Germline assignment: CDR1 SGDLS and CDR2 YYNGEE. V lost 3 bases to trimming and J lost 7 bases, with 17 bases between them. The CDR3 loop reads CASSARTSPRNEQFF. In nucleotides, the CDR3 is TGTGCCAGCAGCGCCCGGACTTCGCCACGTAATGAGCAGTTCTTC.

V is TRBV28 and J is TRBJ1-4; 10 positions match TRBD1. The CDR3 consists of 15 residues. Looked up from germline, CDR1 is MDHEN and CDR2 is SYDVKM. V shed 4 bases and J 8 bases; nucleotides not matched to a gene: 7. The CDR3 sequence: CASSSPGTGDEKLFF. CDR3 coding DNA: TGTGCCAGCAGTTCCCCCGGGACAGGGGACGAAAAACTGTTTTTT.

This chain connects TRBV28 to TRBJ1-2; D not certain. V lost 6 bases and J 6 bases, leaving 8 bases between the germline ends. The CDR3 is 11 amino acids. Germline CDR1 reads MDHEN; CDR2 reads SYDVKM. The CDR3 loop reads CASSSRHGYTF. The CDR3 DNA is TGTGCCAGCAGCTCGCGCCATGGCTACACCTTC.

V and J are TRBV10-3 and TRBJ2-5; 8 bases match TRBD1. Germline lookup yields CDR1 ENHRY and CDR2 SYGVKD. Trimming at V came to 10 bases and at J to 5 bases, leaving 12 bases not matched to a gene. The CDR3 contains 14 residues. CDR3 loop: CATKDREVGETQYF. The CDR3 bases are TGTGCCACCAAGGACAGGGAGGTGGGTGAGACCCAGTACTTC.

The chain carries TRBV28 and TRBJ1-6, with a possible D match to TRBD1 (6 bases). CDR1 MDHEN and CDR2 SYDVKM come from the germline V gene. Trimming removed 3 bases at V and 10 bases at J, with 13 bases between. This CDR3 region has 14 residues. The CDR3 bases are TGTGCCAGCAGTTTTCGTCAGGGGTGGTCACCCCTCCACTTT. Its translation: CASSFRQGWSPLHF.

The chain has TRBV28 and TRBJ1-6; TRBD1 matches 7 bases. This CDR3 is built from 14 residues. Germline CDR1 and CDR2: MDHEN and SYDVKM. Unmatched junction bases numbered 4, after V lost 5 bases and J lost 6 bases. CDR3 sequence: CASSPDRLNSPLHF. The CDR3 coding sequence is TGTGCCAGCAGTCCGGACAGGCTTAATTCACCCCTCCACTTT.

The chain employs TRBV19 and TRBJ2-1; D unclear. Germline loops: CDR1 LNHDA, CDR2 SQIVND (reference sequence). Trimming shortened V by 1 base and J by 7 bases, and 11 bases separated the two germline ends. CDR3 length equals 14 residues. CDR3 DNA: TGTGCCAGTAGTATAGTCCTGCGTGAAAATGAGCAGTTCTTC. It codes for CASSIVLRENEQFF.

The CDR3 nucleotides are TGTGCCAGCAGCTTGGATGGGACAGTGAACACTGAAGCTTTCTTT. The encoded protein is CASSLDGTVNTEAFF. The V and J genes are TRBV5-4 and TRBJ1-1; 7 bases fit TRBD1. Germline CDR1 reads SGHNT; CDR2 reads YYREEE (reference sequence). The CDR3 spans 15 residues. V shed 0 bases, J shed 0 bases, and the junction held 2 bases outside the gene matches.

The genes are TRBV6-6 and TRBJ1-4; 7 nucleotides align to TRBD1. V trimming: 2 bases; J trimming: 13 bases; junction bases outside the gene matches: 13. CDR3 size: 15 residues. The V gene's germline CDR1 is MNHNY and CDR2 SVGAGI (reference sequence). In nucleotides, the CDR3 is TGTGCCAGCAGTTACCATCCCGACCGACAGGGAGGACTGTTTTTT. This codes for CASSYHPDRQGGLFF.